This T cell receptor beta chain appears in the sequencing data of a study of PD-1 blockade in classical Hodgkin lymphoma. Whole-study results and caveats: Factors driving the repertoire differences, possibly disease activity or prior therapy, remain undefined. Reports described newly diagnosed patients as having lower baseline TCR diversity than healthy donors.

Sequencing was performed with immunoSEQ multiplex PCR; in TCRdb, only in-frame clones are kept and a portion is missing. The sample includes roughly 70,000 clones, 93% of them seen just once. The germline V gene encodes CDR1 MNHEY and CDR2 SMNVEV (reference sequence). With 8 bases clipped from V and 4 bases from J, the junction kept 4 bases outside the gene matches. This CDR3 is built from 13 residues. Time point indicated: newly diagnosed, previously untreated cHL patient sample. The authors used newly diagnosed, untreated classical Hodgkin lymphoma PBMCs as comparison. On this clone itself: Its antigen is still unknown.

What was sequenced was peripheral blood mononuclear cells (PBMCs). This clonotype was obtained from a human donor with classical Hodgkin lymphoma. The chain links TRBV27 to TRBJ2-7, with 11 bases matching TRBD1. The CDR3 spells CASVGTGGYEQYF. CDR3 nucleotide sequence: TGTGCCAGCGTGGGGACAGGGGGTTACGAGCAGTACTTC.